These 12 T cell receptor beta chains originate from one sample sequenced in a study of cytomegalovirus exposure and HLA in healthy donors. With 60 Vbeta and 13 Jbeta primers, the PCR was carried out. Assay: immunoSEQ multiplex PCR; the TCRdb copy retains only in-frame clones and omits some. The sample consists of 65,000 to 85,000 clones, approximately 70% of them appearing once. The material sequenced was PBMCs. The receptors were sampled from a male donor in good health and CMV-seropositive.

The CDR3 bases are TGTGCCAGCAGCTTACTTAACAGGGGGCGAAATGAAAAACTGTTTTTT. Protein sequence: CASSLLNRGRNEKLFF. This rearrangement joins TRBV9 to TRBJ1-4, with TRBD1 identical over 9 bases. Germline V CDR1 and CDR2: SGDLS, YYNGEE. The CDR3 sequence is 16 residues long. The V and J ends lost 4 bases and 5 bases, in that order; junction bases with no gene match: 9.

The chain employs TRBV18 and TRBJ1-1, with 8 positions matching TRBD1. The CDR3 contains 16 residues. V shed 3 bases, J shed 1 base, and the junction held 7 bases outside the gene matches. Per germline, CDR1 KGHSH and CDR2 LQKENI. CDR3: CASSPRQGPQNTEAFF. DNA of the CDR3: TGTGCCAGCTCACCGAGACAGGGGCCCCAGAACACTGAAGCTTTCTTT.

V is TRBV10-1 and J is TRBJ2-3; TRBD2 agrees at 15 bases. CDR1 and CDR2 from the germline V gene are WNHNN and SYGVQD (reference sequence). Trimming took 8 bases from V and 0 from J; bases not matched to a gene: 9. The CDR3 loop spans 18 amino acids. The CDR3 loop reads CASSRGTSGGLSTDTQYF. CDR3 nucleotide sequence: TGCGCCAGCTCTAGGGGGACTAGCGGGGGGTTGAGCACAGATACGCAGTATTTT.

V gene TRBV21-1 combines with J gene TRBJ1-6; TRBD1, as called in the table, went unchecked against the DNA. TRBV21-1 is marked as a pseudogene. The CDR3 totals 15 residues. Here the CDR3 reads CASSPNPRANSPLHF. CDR3 DNA sequence: TGTGCCAGCAGCCCAAACCCCAGGGCTAATTCACCCCTCCACTTT.

The chain links TRBV7-2 to TRBJ1-1; maybe TRBD1 (6 bases). Germline CDR1 is SGHTA and CDR2 is FQGNSA. V was trimmed by 2 bases and J by 1 base, leaving 11 bases between them. The CDR3 sequence is 15 residues long. Here the CDR3 DNA reads TGTGCCAGCAGCTTAACCCCGACAGGGAACACTGAAGCTTTCTTT. Protein product: CASSLTPTGNTEAFF.

This chain connects TRBV19 to TRBJ2-5, with D tentatively TRBD1 (5 bases). V dropped 2 bases and J dropped 4 bases, with 8 bases sitting between them. The CDR3 totals 13 residues. Germline V gives CDR1 LNHDA, CDR2 SQIVND (reference sequence). Here the CDR3 DNA reads TGTGCCAGTAGTATACAGGGCGCAGAGACCCAGTACTTC. Protein product: CASSIQGAETQYF.

This clone was seen only once. The V call is TRBV7-2, the J call TRBJ1-1; TRBD1 might be the D (5 bases). The CDR3 sequence is 14 residues long. Trimming took 1 base from V and 4 from J, leaving 10 bases between them. Per germline, CDR1 SGHTA and CDR2 FQGNSA. Here the CDR3 DNA reads TGTGCCAGCAGCTTAGACGGGGGGTTCACTGAAGCTTTCTTT. Protein sequence: CASSLDGGFTEAFF.

The rearrangement uses TRBV30 and TRBJ1-2; 12 bases map to TRBD1. Trimming cost V 5 bases and J 8 bases; bases outside gene matches: 9. The CDR3 sequence is 14 residues long. Germline V CDR1 and CDR2: GTSNPN, SVGIG (reference sequence). This CDR3 reads CAWGKGQGAQGYTF. CDR3 nucleotide sequence: TGTGCCTGGGGAAAGGGACAGGGGGCGCAGGGCTACACCTTC.

The rearrangement joins TRBV6-4 to TRBJ2-1, with a tentative D call TRBD2 (5 bases). Trimming removed 6 bases at V and 3 bases at J, with 12 bases between. CDR1 MRHNA and CDR2 SNTAGT come from the germline V gene. This CDR3 region has 14 residues. In nucleotides, the CDR3 is TGTGCCAGCAGCGCCGGACTGGGCTACAATGAGCAGTTCTTC. It translates to CASSAGLGYNEQFF.

This clone was observed a handful of times. V gene TRBV4-1 combines with J gene TRBJ2-5; 8 nucleotides match TRBD1. J lost 0 bases, V lost 1 base, and 7 bases had no gene match. This CDR3 is 17 amino acids long. CDR1 MGHRA and CDR2 YSYEKL come from the germline V gene. The CDR3 here is CASSQAQGAANQETQYF. In DNA form, the CDR3 reads TGCGCCAGCAGCCAAGCCCAGGGGGCCGCTAACCAAGAGACCCAGTACTTC.

The V gene is TRBV29-1, the J gene TRBJ1-2; 9 bases are a match to TRBD1. V gave up 7 bases and J gave up 2 bases; unmatched junction bases: 2. CDR3 size: 12 residues. Germline V gene lookup returns CDR1 SQVTM and CDR2 ANQGSEA. CDR3 in DNA: TGCAGCGCTGGACAGGGGAACTATGGCTACACCTTC. This gives the protein CSAGQGNYGYTF. Filled out from reference TRBV29-1 and TRBJ1-2, the complete variable domain reads SAVISQKPSRDICQRGTSLTIQCQVDSQVTMMFWYRQQPGQSLTLIATANQGSEATYESGFVIDKFPISRPNLTFSTLTVSNMSPEDSSIYLCSAGQGNYGYTFGSGTRLTVV.

The chain joins TRBV6-1 to TRBJ1-5; tentatively, D is TRBD1 (5 bases). The germline V and J ends were trimmed by 9 bases and 5 bases, with 17 bases remaining between them. This CDR3 has 14 amino acids. The germline V gene encodes CDR1 MNHNS and CDR2 SASEGT. CDR3 loop: CASAIKGRDQPQHF. For the CDR3, the DNA is TGTGCCAGTGCTATAAAGGGGAGGGATCAGCCCCAGCATTTT.